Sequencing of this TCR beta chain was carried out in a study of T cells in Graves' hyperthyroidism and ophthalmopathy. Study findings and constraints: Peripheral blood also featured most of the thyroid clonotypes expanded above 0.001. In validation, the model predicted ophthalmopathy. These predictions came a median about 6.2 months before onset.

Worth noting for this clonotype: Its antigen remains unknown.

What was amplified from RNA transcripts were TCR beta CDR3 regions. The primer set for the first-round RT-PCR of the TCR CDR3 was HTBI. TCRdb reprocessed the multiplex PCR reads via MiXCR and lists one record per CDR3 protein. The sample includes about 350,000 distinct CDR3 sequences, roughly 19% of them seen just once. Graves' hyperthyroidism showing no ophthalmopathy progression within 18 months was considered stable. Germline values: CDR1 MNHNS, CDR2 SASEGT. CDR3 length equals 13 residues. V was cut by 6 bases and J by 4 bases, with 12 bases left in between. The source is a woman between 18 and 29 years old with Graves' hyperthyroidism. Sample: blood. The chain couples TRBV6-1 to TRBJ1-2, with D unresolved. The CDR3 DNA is TGTGCCAGCAGGGACGGACGCGTCTATGGCTACACCTTC. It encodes CASRDGRVYGYTF.